Below, 13 T cell receptor beta chains from the same sample are listed, as sequenced in a study of identical twins. TCRdb re-called the 5' RACE reads with MiXCR, one entry per CDR3 protein. The repertoire holds hundreds of thousands of distinct CDR3 sequences, with 15% to 20% as singletons. A further study also used this sample, focusing on T cells expressing NK-cell markers.

Sequencing was carried out using PBMCs. The receptors here all came from a woman aged 18-30 years in good health.

The V gene is TRBV19, the J gene TRBJ2-7; 10 bases are a match to TRBD1. With 10 bases clipped from V and 4 bases from J, the junction kept 10 bases outside the gene matches. The CDR3 runs to 14 residues. Per the germline V gene, CDR1 is LNHDA and CDR2 is SQIVND (reference sequence). CDR3 residues: CATSPGTGEYEQYF. The CDR3 region has the DNA TGTGCCACGTCTCCCGGGACAGGGGAATACGAGCAGTACTTC.

This clonotype was counted only a few times. This chain connects TRBV6-1 to TRBJ1-5, with D perhaps matching TRBD1 (6 bases). Germline lookup yields CDR1 MNHNS and CDR2 SASEGT. The V end was cut by 1 base, the J end by 7 bases, with 11 bases between. This CDR3 is built from 14 residues. CDR3 in amino acids: CASSEGGGGQPQHF. The CDR3 nucleotides read TGTGCCAGCAGTGAAGGAGGCGGGGGCCAGCCCCAGCATTTT.

The chain is built from TRBV2 and TRBJ2-7; maybe TRBD1 (6 bases). V lost 5 bases, J lost 2 bases, and 13 bases lay in between. This CDR3 region has 14 residues. Germline CDR1 reads SNHLY; CDR2 reads FYNNEI. In DNA, the CDR3 is TGTGCCAGCAGTAAGGGGGACAACGCCTACGAGCAGTACTTC. Encoded protein: CASSKGDNAYEQYF.

This clonotype was counted only a few times. DNA for the CDR3: TGTGCCAGCAGTTTGGCAGGCATCCTAAGGGACAAAAACATTCAGTACTTC. Translated: CASSLAGILRDKNIQYF. This chain joins TRBV12-3 or TRBV12-4 and TRBJ2-4; D ambiguous. The CDR3 totals 17 residues. V lost 3 bases and J lost 3, with 18 bases in between.

This clonotype was picked up a small number of times. The gene calls are TRBV10-3 and TRBJ2-3, with unresolved D. The V end was cut by 6 bases, the J end by 4 bases, with 17 bases between. CDR3 length equals 15 residues. Germline V CDR1 and CDR2: ENHRY, SYGVKD. CDR3 region: CAISVAIRGADTQYF. The CDR3 nucleotides read TGTGCCATCAGCGTGGCCATCCGTGGAGCAGATACGCAGTATTTT.

V usage is TRBV5-1 and J usage is TRBJ2-7; 7 bases map to TRBD2. The length of the CDR3 is 17 residues. Germline CDR1 is SGHRS and CDR2 is YFSETQ. Trimming took 0 bases from V and 1 from J; bases not matched to a gene: 10. CDR3: CASSLGASGFRSYEQYF. CDR3 nucleotides: TGCGCCAGCAGCTTGGGGGCTAGCGGATTTCGGTCCTACGAGCAGTACTTC. The full variable domain, completed using reference TRBV5-1 and TRBJ2-7, is KAGVTQTPRYLIKTRGQQVTLSCSPISGHRSVSWYQQTPGQGLQFLFEYFSETQRNKGNFPGRFSGRQFSNSRSEMNVSTLELGDSALYLCASSLGASGFRSYEQYFGPGTRLTVT.

The CDR3 nucleotides are TGTGCCAGCAGTGAAGGCGGGGGGGCACATACGCAGTATTTT. Residues: CASSEGGGAHTQYF. This chain uses TRBV6-4 with TRBJ2-3; 9 nucleotides align to TRBD2. V was pared by 3 bases and J by 7 bases, with 5 bases of the junction left unmatched. Per the germline V gene, CDR1 is MRHNA and CDR2 is SNTAGT. The CDR3 has 14 amino acids.

V is TRBV11-2 and J is TRBJ2-7; D is perhaps TRBD2 (6 bases). The CDR3 is made up of 15 amino acids. The V gene lost 3 bases and the J gene lost 5 bases, with 17 bases spanning the gap. Per the germline V gene, CDR1 is SGHAT and CDR2 is FQNNGV. CDR3 sequence: CASSFHGGLRNEQYF. CDR3 coding DNA: TGTGCCAGCAGCTTCCACGGAGGGCTCCGGAACGAGCAGTACTTC.

This chain connects TRBV10-2 to TRBJ2-3; possible D gene TRBD1, 5 bases. Germline loops: CDR1 WSHSY, CDR2 SAAADI. The CDR3 loop spans 14 amino acids. With 5 bases removed from V and 2 bases from J, the gap between germline ends came to 11 bases. CDR3 protein: CASSWTTNTDTQYF. DNA for the CDR3: TGCGCCAGCAGTTGGACAACAAACACAGATACGCAGTATTTT.

The table lists this clonotype with a few counts. The chain joins TRBV20-1 to TRBJ2-4; D is possibly TRBD1 (5 bases). Trimming took 1 base from V and 5 from J, leaving 9 bases between them. The germline V gene has CDR1 DFQATT and CDR2 SNEGSKA (reference sequence). The CDR3 loop spans 13 amino acids. The CDR3 region has the DNA TGCAGTGCTAGAGGGCCAGGGCAAAACATTCAGTACTTC. Amino acids: CSARGPGQNIQYF.

Only a few counts were recorded for this clonotype. V and J are TRBV29-1 and TRBJ2-5, with D perhaps TRBD1 (5 bases). Trimming took 7 bases from V and 0 from J, leaving 9 bases between them. Germline lookup yields CDR1 SQVTM and CDR2 ANQGSEA. This CDR3 spans 12 amino acids. The CDR3 spells CSAQGNQETQYF. The CDR3 nucleotides read TGCAGCGCCCAGGGTAACCAAGAGACCCAGTACTTC.

This clonotype was counted between two and nine times. The CDR3 region is CASSSTHGTF. The CDR3 region has the DNA TGTGCCAGCAGCTCCACCCATGGCACCTTC. The rearrangement uses TRBV7-9 and TRBJ1-2; D is unresolved. The germline CDR1 and CDR2 sequences are SEHNR and FQNEAQ (reference sequence). The CDR3 contains 10 residues. Trimming shortened V by 4 bases and J by 13 bases, and 10 bases separated the two germline ends.

This clonotype was found many times. V gene TRBV6-1 combines with J gene TRBJ1-4; D remains ambiguous. V lost 9 bases to trimming and J lost 2 bases, with 19 bases between them. In germline, CDR1 is MNHNS, CDR2 SASEGT. The CDR3 is 16 residues long. CDR3 in amino acids: CARLNPASPTNEKLFF. CDR3 nucleotides: TGTGCCAGACTCAACCCCGCGAGTCCGACTAATGAAAAACTGTTTTTT.